These 4 T cell receptor beta chains were sequenced from one sample in a study of Ad26.COV2.S vaccination and SARS-CoV-2 variants. Sequencing used immunoSEQ multiplex PCR; TCRdb keeps in-frame clones, though not all of them. The sample has 500,000 or so clones; roughly nine tenths are singletons. The sample's treatment: approximately 18 received Ad26.COV2.S at low or high dose, single or two shots; several received placebo; per-sample allocation not given. Vaccine and placebo recipients were sampled on day 63 after the first injection. Sequences were derived from peripheral blood, sampled in a trial of Ad26.COV2.S vaccine versus placebo. The receptors stem from a person between 18 and 60 years old who received the Ad26.COV2.S COVID-19 vaccine or a placebo.

A few counts support this clone. CDR3 DNA sequence: TGTGCCAGTAGTATAAGGCCGCTGAGCCGGGCCGGAAACACCATATATTTT. Translated, it gives CASSIRPLSRAGNTIYF. The chain has TRBV19 and TRBJ1-3; D call uncertain. The germline V and J ends were trimmed by 2 bases and 4 bases, with 18 bases remaining between them. This CDR3 comprises 17 residues. Germline CDR1 is LNHDA and CDR2 is SQIVND (reference sequence).

The chain is built from TRBV6-4 and TRBJ2-2; 12 nucleotides agree with TRBD2. CDR1 is MRHNA and CDR2 is SNTAGT in the germline V gene. Unmatched junction bases numbered 3, after V lost 0 bases and J lost 4 bases. This CDR3 has 17 amino acids. Written as DNA, the CDR3 is TGTGCCAGCAGTGACTCGAAACTAGCGGGGGGCACCGGGGAGCTGTTTTTT. Encoded protein: CASSDSKLAGGTGELFF.

CDR3 residues: CASSQDRGSRGWKGSYNSPLHF. The DNA of the CDR3 is TGCGCCAGCAGCCAAGATCGCGGCAGCAGGGGATGGAAGGGGTCCTATAATTCACCCCTCCACTTT. This rearrangement joins TRBV4-3 to TRBJ1-6; D may be TRBD1 (6 bases). V was cut by 0 bases and J by 1 base, with 25 bases left in between. There are 22 residues in the CDR3. The V gene's germline CDR1 is LGHNA and CDR2 YSLEER.

Of note for this clone: The sample has other DNA sequences that encode this CDR3 too. As DNA, the CDR3 is TGTGCCAGCAGCGTAGTGGTGGGAGATACGCAGTATTTT. Its translation: CASSVVVGDTQYF. This sequence joins TRBV9 and TRBJ2-3; D remains ambiguous. V dropped 0 bases and J dropped 5 bases, with 7 bases sitting between them. This CDR3 has 13 amino acids. The V gene's germline CDR1 is SGDLS and CDR2 YYNGEE.